Presented here are 14 T cell receptor beta chains from one specimen sequenced in a study of spatial heterogeneity in lung cancer. Specified time point: sample taken at primary tumor resection. TCRs were sequenced from unsorted whole RNA of tumor, nontumor lung or PBMC. TCRdb re-called the 5' RACE reads through MiXCR, storing one row per CDR3 protein. The top ten hold under 30% of the sample, which has roughly 9,900 distinct CDR3 sequences, 7% to 9.5% seen once. Source: PBMCs, taken at surgery. These receptor sequences come from a male donor with early-stage non-small cell lung cancer.

This clonotype is medium-sized by share. The genes are TRBV29-1 and TRBJ2-1; D is ambiguous. Germline assignment: CDR1 SQVTM and CDR2 ANQGSEA. This CDR3 is built from 15 residues. V was trimmed by 2 bases and J by 7 bases, leaving 18 bases between them. CDR3 in amino acids: CSVENAVSDLNEQFF. In DNA, the CDR3 is TGCAGCGTTGAAAATGCGGTGAGTGATTTGAATGAGCAGTTCTTC.

This clonotype has a count of ten or more. The rearrangement uses TRBV7-9 and TRBJ2-7, with a weak D call TRBD2 (6 bases). The V end lost 4 bases, the J end lost 8 bases, and 18 bases lay between the germline ends. The germline V gene has CDR1 SEHNR and CDR2 FQNEAQ (reference sequence). This CDR3 comprises 14 residues. The CDR3 DNA is TGTGCCAGCAGCTCCGGGACTGGAGTAGTCAAGCAGTACTTC. Its protein is CASSSGTGVVKQYF.

This clonotype was counted at least ten times. The chain joins TRBV5-6 to TRBJ2-1, with D maybe TRBD1 (6 bases). Trimming pared 4 bases from V and 4 bases from J, leaving 12 bases between. The CDR3 has 14 amino acids. Germline V gives CDR1 SGHDT, CDR2 YYEEEE. The DNA for the CDR3 is TGTGCCAGCAGCCTCGGACAGTCATACAATGAGCAGTTCTTC. Translation: CASSLGQSYNEQFF.

This clonotype was seen a few times. This rearrangement joins TRBV12-3 or TRBV12-4 to TRBJ2-7, with TRBD2 matching over 8 bases. The CDR3 spans 15 residues. V shed 7 bases and J 7 bases; nucleotides not matched to a gene: 15. CDR3 loop: CASTLSGGPGKEQYF. CDR3 coding DNA: TGTGCCAGCACTCTTTCGGGAGGGCCGGGAAAAGAGCAGTACTTC.

This clonotype has at least ten counts. The J gene is TRBJ2-6, the V gene TRBV7-3; D call uncertain. The CDR3 is 15 amino acids. V was pared by 5 bases and J by 2 bases, with 10 bases between. Germline assignment: CDR1 SGHTA and CDR2 FQGTGA. CDR3 DNA: TGTGCCAGCAGCCCCGGCGGTGCTGGGGCCAACGTCCTGACTTTC. Its protein is CASSPGGAGANVLTF.

By sample fraction, this clonotype is medium-sized. The chain uses TRBV5-5 and TRBJ1-2, with D unclear. The V end lost 5 bases, the J end lost 0 bases, and 8 bases lay between the germline ends. The V gene's germline CDR1 is SGHKS and CDR2 YYEKEE (reference sequence). The CDR3 contains 13 residues. CDR3 sequence: CASSTGTNYGYTF. CDR3 nucleotides: TGTGCCAGCAGTACCGGGACTAACTATGGCTACACCTTC.

This clonotype was counted many times. The gene calls are TRBV5-5 and TRBJ2-7; 7 nucleotides align to TRBD1. The germline CDR1 and CDR2 sequences are SGHKS and YYEKEE (reference sequence). Trimming cost V 0 bases and J 3 bases; bases outside gene matches: 6. The CDR3 spans 15 residues. The CDR3 nucleotides are TGTGCCAGCAGCTTGGATGGGGACAGTTTCTACGAGCAGTACTTC. Its translation is CASSLDGDSFYEQYF.

This clonotype is deemed medium-sized. The chain combines TRBV20-1 with TRBJ1-2, with TRBD1 matching 8 bases. Trimming removed 4 bases from V and 5 bases from J; junction bases left unmatched: 9. Looked up from germline, CDR1 is DFQATT and CDR2 is SNEGSKA (reference sequence). This CDR3 has 14 residues. The CDR3, as DNA: TGCAGTGCTACACCCGGGACAGGACTTTATGGCTACACCTTC. Protein product: CSATPGTGLYGYTF.

By frequency in the sample, this clonotype is medium-sized. The chain is built from TRBV14 and TRBJ2-7; D is uncertain. The CDR3 has 12 residues. Germline CDR1 reads SGHDN; CDR2 reads FVKESK. V gave up 3 bases and J gave up 3 bases, with 6 bases separating them. DNA for the CDR3: TGTGCCAGCAGCCAGAGCTTCTACGAGCAGTACTTC. Translating gives CASSQSFYEQYF.

This clonotype was counted at least ten times. The chain joins TRBV4-3 to TRBJ2-1; 7 positions agree with TRBD1. Looked up from germline, CDR1 is LGHNA and CDR2 is YSLEER. The CDR3 has 17 residues. Germline trimming cut 0 bases from V and 7 bases from J; bases unmatched to any gene: 12. DNA of the CDR3: TGCGCCAGCAGCCAAGATCTTGAGACAGGGTCGGAAAATGAGCAGTTCTTC. This codes for CASSQDLETGSENEQFF.

This clonotype was counted many times. J is TRBJ1-6 and V is TRBV2, with no clear D. From germline, CDR1 is SNHLY and CDR2 FYNNEI. With 5 bases removed from V and 6 bases from J, the gap between germline ends came to 8 bases. The CDR3 is 13 residues long. The CDR3 coding sequence is TGTGCCAGCAGTCTGGAGCTTAATTCACCCCTCCACTTT. The encoded protein is CASSLELNSPLHF.

This clonotype came up many times. The chain employs TRBV12-3 or TRBV12-4 and TRBJ2-5; TRBD2 aligns across 14 bases. J lost 5 bases, V lost 5 bases, and 4 bases had no gene match. CDR3 length: 15 residues. This chain's CDR3 is CASSRLAGGRETQYF. In DNA form, the CDR3 reads TGTGCCAGCAGTCGACTAGCGGGGGGGAGGGAGACCCAGTACTTC.

There are many counts of this clonotype. CDR3 nucleotide sequence: TGTGCCAGCAGCAAAGGACGGACAGGGGCCTACGAGCAGTACTTC. This gives the protein CASSKGRTGAYEQYF. The chain has TRBV21-1 and TRBJ2-7; TRBD1 was called by the table and not checked on the DNA. TRBV21-1 is annotated as a pseudogene. The CDR3 sequence is 15 residues long.

This clonotype occurred many times. The rearrangement links TRBV11-3 to TRBJ1-4; possibly TRBD1 for D (5 bases). Germline loops: CDR1 SGHNT, CDR2 YENEEA. CDR3 size: 16 residues. Trimming pared 5 bases from V and 0 bases from J, leaving 13 bases between. The CDR3 spells CASSQGRSTTNEKLFF. In DNA form, the CDR3 reads TGTGCCAGCAGCCAGGGACGGTCGACAACTAATGAAAAACTGTTTTTT.